This T cell receptor beta chain appears in the sequencing data of a study of T-cell reconstitution after alpha-beta-depleted transplantation in children. General study findings and limits: Most T-cell counts and diversity one year after the transplant came from T cells that were newly produced.

Germline V gene lookup returns CDR1 SGHRS and CDR2 YFSETQ. V shed 3 bases and J 0 bases; nucleotides not matched to a gene: 14. The CDR3 runs 20 residues. Construction of the TCRbeta library involved unique molecular identifiers. TCRdb re-called the PCR reads with MiXCR, one entry per CDR3 protein. The sample has about 290,000 distinct CDR3 sequences; 6.5% to 9% are singletons. Details on this clonotype: Its target is unknown.

Here the sequenced sample was peripheral blood, taken 360 days after TCRalphabeta/CD19-depleted stem cell transplant. The receptor's source is a female patient between 2 and 15 years old who had a stem cell transplant for Fanconi anemia, so the T cells may come from the graft donor. The rearrangement joins TRBV5-1 to TRBJ2-6, with 8 bases lining up with TRBD1. The CDR3 DNA reads TGCGCCAGCAGCTGGACCCCACCGACAGGGGCCAGCTCTGGGGCCAACGTCCTGACTTTC. It codes for CASSWTPPTGASSGANVLTF.